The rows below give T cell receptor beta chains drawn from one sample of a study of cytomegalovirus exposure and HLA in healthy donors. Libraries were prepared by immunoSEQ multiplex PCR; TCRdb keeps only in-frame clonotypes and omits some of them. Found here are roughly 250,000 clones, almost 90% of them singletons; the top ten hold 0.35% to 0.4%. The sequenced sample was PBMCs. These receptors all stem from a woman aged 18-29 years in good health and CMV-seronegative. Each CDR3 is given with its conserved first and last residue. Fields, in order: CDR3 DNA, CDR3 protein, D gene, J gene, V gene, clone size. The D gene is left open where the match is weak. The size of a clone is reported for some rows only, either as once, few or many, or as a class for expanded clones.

CDR3nt: TGTGCCAGCAGCTTAGGACTAGCGGGGGGAGAAGAGACCCAGTACTTC
CDR3aa: CASSLGLAGGEETQYF
d_gene: TRBD2
j_gene: TRBJ2-5
v_gene: TRBV7-2
abundance: NA

CDR3nt: TGTGCCAGCAGCTTAGGAGGGGACAGGCGCACAGATACGCAGTATTTT
CDR3aa: CASSLGGDRRTDTQYF
d_gene: TRBD1
j_gene: TRBJ2-3
v_gene: TRBV11-1
abundance: NA

CDR3nt: TGTGCCAGCAGCCCCTCGGGGGATACCCGCGTCGCGCAGTACTTC
CDR3aa: CASSPSGDTRVAQYF
d_gene: NA
j_gene: TRBJ2-7
v_gene: TRBV9
abundance: NA

CDR3nt: TGTGTCGCAACCTCCTCCGTGACAGGCCAACAATACAATGAGCAGTTCTTC
CDR3aa: CVATSSVTGQQYNEQFF
d_gene: NA
j_gene: TRBJ2-1
v_gene: TRBV7-9
abundance: NA

CDR3nt: TGTGCCAGCAGTGGCCCCCGGACAGCAGATACGCAGTATTTT
CDR3aa: CASSGPRTADTQYF
d_gene: NA
j_gene: TRBJ2-3
v_gene: TRBV6-1
abundance: NA

CDR3nt: TGTGCCAGCAGTTTCACCCCCGGCAGGGCGGACACTGAAGCTTTCTTT
CDR3aa: CASSFTPGRADTEAFF
d_gene: NA
j_gene: TRBJ1-1
v_gene: TRBV28
abundance: NA

CDR3nt: TGTGCCAGCAGTTCTGCGGACAGGGTTTATGGCTACACCTTC
CDR3aa: CASSSADRVYGYTF
d_gene: TRBD1
j_gene: TRBJ1-2
v_gene: TRBV28
abundance: NA

CDR3nt: TGCGCCAGCAGCTTGTGGGACAGGGTCGGCTACACCTTC
CDR3aa: CASSLWDRVGYTF
d_gene: TRBD1
j_gene: TRBJ1-2
v_gene: TRBV5-1
abundance: NA

CDR3nt: TGTGCCAGCAGCCGGGGACAGGGGCAGGGCTACACCTTC
CDR3aa: CASSRGQGQGYTF
d_gene: TRBD1
j_gene: TRBJ1-2
v_gene: TRBV9
abundance: NA

CDR3nt: TGTGCCAGCAGCTTAACAGGGGCGCGGACCGGGGAGCTGTTTTTT
CDR3aa: CASSLTGARTGELFF
d_gene: TRBD1
j_gene: TRBJ2-2
v_gene: TRBV7-6
abundance: NA

CDR3nt: TGCGCCAGCAGCCAACCAGGAGAGACCCAGTACTTC
CDR3aa: CASSQPGETQYF
d_gene: NA
j_gene: TRBJ2-5
v_gene: TRBV4-3
abundance: once

CDR3nt: TGTGCCATCAGTGAGTCTTTAACGGTTCTCGGCTACACCTTC
CDR3aa: CAISESLTVLGYTF
d_gene: NA
j_gene: TRBJ1-2
v_gene: TRBV10-3
abundance: NA

CDR3nt: TGTGCCAGCAGTTCCTACAGGGTAGCTAACTATGGCTACACCTTC
CDR3aa: CASSSYRVANYGYTF
d_gene: NA
j_gene: TRBJ1-2
v_gene: TRBV28
abundance: NA

CDR3nt: TGCGCCAGCACTATATCGGGGTCACCGAACACTGAAGCTTTCTTT
CDR3aa: CASTISGSPNTEAFF
d_gene: NA
j_gene: TRBJ1-1
v_gene: TRBV10-1
abundance: NA

CDR3nt: TGTGCCAGCTCCGGGACTTGGGACACCGGGGAGCTGTTTTTT
CDR3aa: CASSGTWDTGELFF
d_gene: NA
j_gene: TRBJ2-2
v_gene: TRBV2
abundance: once

CDR3nt: TGTGCCAGCAGTTACTCGGGGGGAGGGACTGAAGCTTTCTTT
CDR3aa: CASSYSGGGTEAFF
d_gene: NA
j_gene: TRBJ1-1
v_gene: TRBV6-6
abundance: NA

CDR3nt: TGTGCCAGCAGCACGGGTATAAACATTCAGTACTTC
CDR3aa: CASSTGINIQYF
d_gene: NA
j_gene: TRBJ2-4
v_gene: TRBV7-9
abundance: NA

CDR3nt: TGCGCCAGCAGTGAGTCTCTCCAGCGTGGCGAGACCCAGTACTTC
CDR3aa: CASSESLQRGETQYF
d_gene: NA
j_gene: TRBJ2-5
v_gene: TRBV10-1
abundance: NA

CDR3nt: TGTGCCAGCAGCTTCGTCGGGTTTGAGCAGTTCTTC
CDR3aa: CASSFVGFEQFF
d_gene: NA
j_gene: TRBJ2-1
v_gene: TRBV7-2
abundance: NA

CDR3nt: TGTGCCAGCAGTAATACAGGGACCACTGAAGCTTTCTTT
CDR3aa: CASSNTGTTEAFF
d_gene: NA
j_gene: TRBJ1-1
v_gene: TRBV25-1
abundance: NA

CDR3nt: TGCGCCAGCAGCTTAAGTAGCGGGAACAATGAGCAGTTCTTC
CDR3aa: CASSLSSGNNEQFF
d_gene: TRBD2
j_gene: TRBJ2-1
v_gene: TRBV4-1
abundance: NA

CDR3nt: TGCGCCAGCAGCCAATATACGGGACAGGGACAAGGCTACACCTTC
CDR3aa: CASSQYTGQGQGYTF
d_gene: TRBD1
j_gene: TRBJ1-2
v_gene: TRBV4-1
abundance: NA

CDR3nt: TGTGCCAGCAGTTTAGGGGCATACAACTATGGCTACACCTTC
CDR3aa: CASSLGAYNYGYTF
d_gene: NA
j_gene: TRBJ1-2
v_gene: TRBV27
abundance: NA

CDR3nt: TGTGCCAGCTCTAAAGGGACAGGGTCGGGTGAAAAACTGTTTTTT
CDR3aa: CASSKGTGSGEKLFF
d_gene: TRBD1
j_gene: TRBJ1-4
v_gene: TRBV18
abundance: NA

CDR3nt: TGTGCCAGCAGTTACGGGACAGGGCCCTACGAGCAGTACTTC
CDR3aa: CASSYGTGPYEQYF
d_gene: TRBD1
j_gene: TRBJ2-7
v_gene: TRBV6-5
abundance: NA

CDR3nt: TGTGCCAGTAGGGTTTGGGCGGAGGGTAATCAGCCCCAGCATTTT
CDR3aa: CASRVWAEGNQPQHF
d_gene: NA
j_gene: TRBJ1-5
v_gene: TRBV19
abundance: NA

CDR3nt: TGTGCCACTTCAAAACCGGGACAGGGGACCTACGAGCAGTACTTC
CDR3aa: CATSKPGQGTYEQYF
d_gene: TRBD1
j_gene: TRBJ2-7
v_gene: TRBV5-6
abundance: NA